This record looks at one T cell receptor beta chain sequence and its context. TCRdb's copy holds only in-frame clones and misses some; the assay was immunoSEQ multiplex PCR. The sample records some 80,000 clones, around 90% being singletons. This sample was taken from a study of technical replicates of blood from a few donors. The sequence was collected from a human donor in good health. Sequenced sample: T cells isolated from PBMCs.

The CDR3 is CATSRAAGEAREQFF. CDR3 DNA: TGTGCCACCAGCAGAGCGGCGGGAGAGGCTCGTGAGCAGTTCTTC. The gene calls are TRBV15 and TRBJ2-1; 7 nucleotides align to TRBD2. Germline CDR1 reads LNHNV; CDR2 reads YYDKDF (reference sequence). The CDR3 length is 15 residues. V trimming: 1 base; J trimming: 9 bases; junction bases outside the gene matches: 9.